The 14 T cell receptor beta chains below all came from one sample that was sequenced in a study of tumour-infiltrating T cells in Burkitt lymphoma. Libraries were prepared by immunoSEQ multiplex PCR; TCRdb keeps only in-frame clonotypes and omits some of them. The sample lists roughly 15,000 clones; 30% were seen once. Source material: tumor tissue. The receptors derive from a human donor with diffuse large B-cell lymphoma.

This chain uses TRBV28 with TRBJ2-3; 9 positions match TRBD1. Germline values: CDR1 MDHEN, CDR2 SYDVKM. V shed 5 bases and J 4 bases; nucleotides not matched to a gene: 10. This CDR3 is 16 amino acids long. The CDR3 region is CASSRPGTGYPDTQYF. In DNA, the CDR3 is TGTGCCAGCAGTCGTCCCGGGACAGGGTATCCAGATACGCAGTATTTT.

The chain has TRBV30 and TRBJ2-1; no clear D. Germline CDR1 reads GTSNPN; CDR2 reads SVGIG (reference sequence). The CDR3 is 15 residues long. V lost 0 bases, J lost 13 bases, and 22 bases lay in between. As DNA, the CDR3 is TGTGCCTGGAGTGTGGGGATGGGTTCCCGTGGTGGACAGTTCTTC. Amino acids: CAWSVGMGSRGGQFF.

The chain joins TRBV11-3 to TRBJ1-1; D is uncertain. Germline assignment: CDR1 SGHNT and CDR2 YENEEA. This CDR3 is 13 amino acids long. The V gene lost 5 bases and the J gene lost 0 bases, with 7 bases spanning the gap. The CDR3 region has the DNA TGTGCCAGCAGCGCGGAGATGAACACTGAAGCTTTCTTT. Translating gives CASSAEMNTEAFF.

This chain connects TRBV20-1 to TRBJ2-7; 8 nucleotides line up with TRBD1. Unmatched junction bases numbered 2, after V lost 6 bases and J lost 4 bases. The CDR3 has 11 residues. Germline V CDR1 and CDR2: DFQATT, SNEGSKA (reference sequence). The CDR3 DNA reads TGCAGTGCGGACAGGGATTACGAGCAGTACTTC. Amino acids: CSADRDYEQYF.

This clone has just a few counts. This rearrangement joins TRBV19 to TRBJ2-7; 11 nucleotides agree with TRBD1. The CDR3 runs to 15 residues. The germline V gene encodes CDR1 LNHDA and CDR2 SQIVND (reference sequence). Trimming removed 5 bases from V and 7 bases from J; junction bases left unmatched: 10. The CDR3 DNA follows: TGTGCCAGTAGTCCTCGGACAGGGGGCAGGGGGGAGCAGTACTTC. As protein: CASSPRTGGRGEQYF.

This clone has a handful of counts. The chain is built from TRBV6-1 and TRBJ2-1, with D possibly matching TRBD2 (6 bases). Germline-derived CDR1 and CDR2 are MNHNS and SASEGT. The CDR3 is 15 residues long. V shed 6 bases and J shed 4 bases, with 16 bases lying between them. The CDR3 bases are TGTGCCAGCAGCGGGAAGGGAGGCCGATACAATGAGCAGTTCTTC. Amino acid sequence: CASSGKGGRYNEQFF.

A single count supports this clone. This rearrangement joins TRBV6-6 to TRBJ2-4, with a weak D call TRBD2 (7 bases). Germline V CDR1 and CDR2: MNHNY, SVGAGI (reference sequence). V lost 8 bases to trimming and J lost 1 base, with 12 bases between them. The CDR3 has 14 amino acids. The CDR3, as DNA: TGTGCCAGCGATGAGGGGGGGGCCAAAAACATTCAGTACTTC. Translation gives CASDEGGAKNIQYF.

A few counts support this clone. The rearrangement uses TRBV19 and TRBJ1-5, with D possibly TRBD1 on 5 matching bases. This CDR3 spans 12 amino acids. Trimming left V 7 bases short and J 7 bases short, with 11 bases between. Germline-derived CDR1 and CDR2 are LNHDA and SQIVND (reference sequence). DNA of the CDR3: TGTGCCAGTATCGGTAGGGGCCAGCCCCAGCATTTT. This codes for CASIGRGQPQHF.

The chain links TRBV30 to TRBJ1-5; perhaps TRBD1 as D (5 bases). V was clipped by 5 bases and J by 2 bases, with 13 bases between them. Germline assignment: CDR1 GTSNPN and CDR2 SVGIG (reference sequence). The CDR3 runs to 14 residues. CDR3 region: CAWAGTPGNQPQHF. As DNA, the CDR3 is TGTGCCTGGGCCGGGACGCCAGGCAATCAGCCCCAGCATTTT.

This chain links TRBV28 with TRBJ1-2; 11 bases are shared with TRBD1. The CDR3 contains 17 residues. V gave up 1 base and J gave up 3 bases; unmatched junction bases: 7. Looked up from germline, CDR1 is MDHEN and CDR2 is SYDVKM. The CDR3 DNA is TGTGCCAGCAGTTTATACCACAGGACAGGGGGCTACTATGGCTACACCTTC. Its translation is CASSLYHRTGGYYGYTF.

The chain employs TRBV6-5 and TRBJ1-1; D unresolved. Germline CDR1 and CDR2: MNHEY and SVGAGI. CDR3 length: 12 amino acids. Trimming left V 5 bases short and J 1 base short, with 5 bases between. CDR3 in DNA: TGTGCCAGCAGTCGGGAGAACACTGAAGCTTTCTTT. Translation: CASSRENTEAFF.

V is TRBV27 and J is TRBJ2-1; 11 nucleotides agree with TRBD2. V was pared by 2 bases and J by 2 bases, with 2 bases of the junction left unmatched. There are 16 residues in the CDR3. Germline V gene lookup returns CDR1 MNHEY and CDR2 SMNVEV (reference sequence). The chain's CDR3 is CASSLLAGGAYNEQFF. CDR3 DNA sequence: TGTGCCAGCAGTTTACTAGCGGGAGGCGCCTACAATGAGCAGTTCTTC.

The chain employs TRBV5-1 and TRBJ2-5, with D perhaps matching TRBD1 (5 bases). Germline V gene sequence: CDR1 SGHRS, CDR2 YFSETQ. This CDR3 contains 19 residues. With 0 bases removed from V and 2 bases from J, the gap between germline ends came to 23 bases. Here the CDR3 reads CASSLAPRVGHKSQETQYF. The CDR3 nucleotides read TGCGCCAGCAGCTTGGCTCCCAGGGTCGGCCACAAGTCGCAAGAGACCCAGTACTTC.

The CDR3 DNA sequence: TGTGCCATCAGTGAGACAGTGAACACTGAAGCTTTCTTT. It is translated as CAISETVNTEAFF. The genes are TRBV10-3 and TRBJ1-1; D call uncertain. Trimming cost V 2 bases and J 0 bases, with 4 bases left between them. The CDR3 totals 13 residues. Germline CDR1 ENHRY, CDR2 SYGVKD.